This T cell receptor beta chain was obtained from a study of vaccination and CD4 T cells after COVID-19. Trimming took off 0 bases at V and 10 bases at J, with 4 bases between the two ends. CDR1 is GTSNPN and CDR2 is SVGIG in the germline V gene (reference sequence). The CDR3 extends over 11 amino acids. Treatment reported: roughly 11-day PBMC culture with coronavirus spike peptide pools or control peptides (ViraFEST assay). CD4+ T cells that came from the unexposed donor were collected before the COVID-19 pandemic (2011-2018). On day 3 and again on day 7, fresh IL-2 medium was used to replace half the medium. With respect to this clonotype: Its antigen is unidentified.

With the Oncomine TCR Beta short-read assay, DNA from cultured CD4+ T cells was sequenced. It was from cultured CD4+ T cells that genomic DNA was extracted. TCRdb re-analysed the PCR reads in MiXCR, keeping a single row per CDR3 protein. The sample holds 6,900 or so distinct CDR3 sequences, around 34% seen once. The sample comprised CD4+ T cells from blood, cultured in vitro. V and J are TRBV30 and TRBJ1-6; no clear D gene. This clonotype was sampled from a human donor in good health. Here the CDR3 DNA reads TGTGCCTGGAGTGTTAAATCACCCCTCCACTTT. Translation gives CAWSVKSPLHF.